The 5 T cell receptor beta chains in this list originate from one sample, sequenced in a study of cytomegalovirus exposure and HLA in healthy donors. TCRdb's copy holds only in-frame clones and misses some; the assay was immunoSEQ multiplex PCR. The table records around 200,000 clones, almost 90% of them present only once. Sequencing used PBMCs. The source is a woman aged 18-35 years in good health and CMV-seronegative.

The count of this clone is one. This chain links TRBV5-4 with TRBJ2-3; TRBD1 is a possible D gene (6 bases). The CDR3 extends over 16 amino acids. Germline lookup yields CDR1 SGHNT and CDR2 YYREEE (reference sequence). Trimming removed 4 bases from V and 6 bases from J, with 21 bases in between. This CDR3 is CASSRVAGRGEDTQYF. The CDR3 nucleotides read TGTGCCAGCAGCCGGGTGGCTGGCAGGGGAGAGGATACGCAGTATTTT.

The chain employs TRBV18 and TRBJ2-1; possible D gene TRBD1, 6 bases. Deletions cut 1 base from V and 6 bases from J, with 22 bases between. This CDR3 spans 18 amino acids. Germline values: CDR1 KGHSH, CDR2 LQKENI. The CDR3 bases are TGTGCCAGCTCACCACGTGACAGGTTTCCCCTTAGTACCAATGAGCAGTTCTTC. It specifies CASSPRDRFPLSTNEQFF.

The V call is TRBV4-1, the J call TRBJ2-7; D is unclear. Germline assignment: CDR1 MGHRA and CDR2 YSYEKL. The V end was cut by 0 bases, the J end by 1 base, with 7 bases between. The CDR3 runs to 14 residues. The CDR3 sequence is CASSQERASYEQYF. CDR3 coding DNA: TGCGCCAGCAGCCAAGAACGAGCTTCCTACGAGCAGTACTTC.

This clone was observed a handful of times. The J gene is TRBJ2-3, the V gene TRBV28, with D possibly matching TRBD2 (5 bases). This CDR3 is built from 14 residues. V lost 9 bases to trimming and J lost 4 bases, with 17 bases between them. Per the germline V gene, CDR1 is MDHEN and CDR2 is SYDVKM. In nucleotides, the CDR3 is TGTGCCAGTAAAGACTACTTCGCCCCAGATACGCAGTATTTT. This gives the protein CASKDYFAPDTQYF. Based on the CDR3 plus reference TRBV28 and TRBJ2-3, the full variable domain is DVKVTQSSRYLVKRTGEKVFLECVQDMDHENMFWYRQDPGLGLRLIYFSYDVKMKEKGDIPEGYSVSREKKERFSLILESASTNQTSMYLCASKDYFAPDTQYFGPGTRLTVL.

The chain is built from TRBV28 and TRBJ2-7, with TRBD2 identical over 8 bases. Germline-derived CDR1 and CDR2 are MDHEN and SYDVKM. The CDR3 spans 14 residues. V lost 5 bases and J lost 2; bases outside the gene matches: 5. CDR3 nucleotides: TGTGCCAGCAGTCAACGGACTAGCCCCTACGAGCAGTACTTC. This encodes CASSQRTSPYEQYF.